This T cell receptor (beta chain) was identified in a study of shared clonotypes between healthy human individuals. Naive CD8 isolation took CD45RO-negative cells positively selected for CCR7 and excluded terminally differentiated effector memory CD45RA+ cells. The CDR3 is 12 amino acids. CDR1 and CDR2 from the germline V gene are SQVTM and ANQGSEA. Trimming pared 6 bases from V and 5 bases from J, leaving 13 bases between. The authors ran the assay at deep level. Sequencing used immunoSEQ multiplex PCR; TCRdb keeps in-frame clones, though not all of them. This table has 550,000 to 750,000 clones, about 90% appearing once.

The V and J genes are TRBV29-1 and TRBJ1-1; TRBD1 is a possible D gene (6 bases). Specimen: naive CD8+ T cells sorted from blood. The TCR sequence derives from a man in his thirties or forties in good health. CDR3 DNA sequence: TGCAGCGTCCCCCACAGGGAAACTGAAGCTTTCTTT. Protein sequence: CSVPHRETEAFF.